This T cell receptor (beta chain) stems from a study of T cell repertoires in cytomegalovirus infection. Study-level points and caveats: People with CMV and the relevant HLA were identified by cumulative public TCR beta family frequency. HLA-C-restricted CMV clonotypes gave the most frequent clonotype in two of eight donors.

Germline V gives CDR1 SGDLS, CDR2 YYNGEE. Unmatched junction bases numbered 6, after V lost 0 bases and J lost 6 bases. CDR3 length: 14 residues. With regard to this clonotype: Its target is not known.

A single record per CDR3 protein comes from TCRdb applying MiXCR to the reads. The sample contains approximately 180,000 distinct CDR3 sequences, 15% to 20% of which appear only once. The rearrangement links TRBV9 to TRBJ2-7, with TRBD2 identical over 7 bases. What was sequenced was PBMCs. The receptor was isolated from a human donor in good health (CMV status not recorded). Some clones in this sample may be carry-over from other donors' samples. The CDR3 bases are TGTGCCAGCAGCGTAGGTGGGGGGGAGGCCGAGCAGTACTTC. Translated, it gives CASSVGGGEAEQYF.